This TCR beta chain comes out of a study of early T cells in non-severe SARS-CoV-2 infection. Study-level background: Sequencing was performed on bulk RNA from unsorted whole blood, leaving chains unpaired.

In this sample, this clonotype turned up a few times. Germline loops: CDR1 MGHDK, CDR2 SYGVNS. The CDR3 is 12 residues long. J gave up 11 bases and V 6 bases, and 10 bases lay outside the gene matches. Via MiXCR, TCRdb re-called the 5' RACE reads, giving one row per CDR3 protein. The sample shows tens of thousands of distinct CDR3 sequences, 9.5% to 15% of them seen only once. The material sequenced was whole blood, taken at baseline. The genes are TRBV25-1 and TRBJ2-7, with 7 bases matching TRBD1. The source of this sequence is an adult who was a healthcare worker with PCR-confirmed SARS-CoV-2 infection or an uninfected control (not recorded which). The donor label of this sample is uncertain. The CDR3 DNA reads TGTGCCAGCAGATCGACAGGGTGGGTGAAGTACTTC. The encoded protein is CASRSTGWVKYF.